This T cell receptor (beta chain) was recorded in a study of blood T cell repertoires in COVID-19. The data were produced by immunoSEQ multiplex PCR, yet TCRdb's version contains in-frame clones alone and is incomplete. The sample has roughly 100,000 clones; roughly 89% are singletons. Germline V gene lookup returns CDR1 LGHNA and CDR2 YSLEER. This CDR3 region has 14 residues. Trimming pared 1 base from V and 4 bases from J, leaving 11 bases between. Sample: peripheral blood. V gene TRBV4-3 combines with J gene TRBJ2-7; possible D gene TRBD2, 5 bases. The origin of this receptor is a human donor in a cohort sampled during active COVID-19. CDR3 in DNA: TGCGCCAGCAGCCAAGTTACTGGGGAGTACGAGCAGTACTTC. It encodes CASSQVTGEYEQYF.